Listed below are T cell receptor beta chains from one sample, sequenced in a study of blood T cell repertoires in COVID-19. Here immunoSEQ multiplex PCR was the method, and the copy in TCRdb shows in-frame clones only, minus some. This table holds around 130,000 clones, roughly four fifths found once. The sample consisted of peripheral blood. The receptors derive from a human donor in a cohort sampled during active COVID-19. CDR3s include the opening cysteine and the closing phenylalanine or tryptophan. Each record gives: D gene, clone size, J gene, V gene, CDR3 protein, CDR3 DNA. The D gene is left open where the match is weak. A clone size is listed for some rows: how often the clone was seen (once, few, many), or a class if it is expanded.

D gene: .
clone size: few
J gene: TRBJ1-1
V gene: TRBV5-4
CDR3 protein: CASSFGGAEAFF
CDR3 DNA: TGTGCCAGCAGCTTTGGGGGGGCTGAAGCTTTCTTT

D gene: TRBD2
clone size: .
J gene: TRBJ2-4
V gene: TRBV4-1
CDR3 protein: CASSQETSGGARSIQYF
CDR3 DNA: TGCGCCAGCAGCCAAGAGACTAGCGGGGGGGCCCGGAGCATTCAGTACTTC

D gene: .
clone size: .
J gene: TRBJ1-1
V gene: TRBV29-1
CDR3 protein: CSVVRPENTEAFF
CDR3 DNA: TGCAGCGTTGTGCGGCCCGAGAACACTGAAGCTTTCTTT

D gene: .
clone size: .
J gene: TRBJ1-2
V gene: TRBV19
CDR3 protein: CASRPLQERGYGYTF
CDR3 DNA: TGTGCCAGTAGGCCATTACAGGAGAGAGGCTATGGCTACACCTTC

D gene: TRBD1
clone size: once
J gene: TRBJ1-4
V gene: TRBV19
CDR3 protein: CASSRTGNNEKLFF
CDR3 DNA: TGTGCCAGTTCTCGGACAGGGAATAATGAAAAACTGTTTTTT

D gene: TRBD1
clone size: .
J gene: TRBJ1-1
V gene: TRBV29-1
CDR3 protein: CSAGTGTRVNTEAFF
CDR3 DNA: TGCAGCGCCGGGACAGGGACTCGCGTGAACACTGAAGCTTTCTTT

D gene: TRBD1
clone size: many
J gene: TRBJ1-2
V gene: TRBV15
CDR3 protein: CATSRDRVGYGYTF
CDR3 DNA: TGTGCCACCAGCAGGGACAGGGTGGGCTATGGCTACACCTTC

D gene: TRBD1
clone size: few
J gene: TRBJ2-6
V gene: TRBV29-1
CDR3 protein: CSVAGTGGRGANVLTF
CDR3 DNA: TGCAGCGTTGCCGGGACAGGGGGCCGTGGGGCCAACGTCCTGACTTTC

D gene: .
clone size: .
J gene: TRBJ1-6
V gene: TRBV15
CDR3 protein: CATSRLTGPPLHF
CDR3 DNA: TGTGCCACCAGCAGACTTACAGGGCCACCCCTCCACTTT

D gene: TRBD2
clone size: .
J gene: TRBJ2-1
V gene: TRBV9
CDR3 protein: CASSVSIQRGNEQFF
CDR3 DNA: TGTGCCAGCAGCGTAAGTATCCAGCGGGGCAATGAGCAGTTCTTC

D gene: .
clone size: .
J gene: TRBJ1-5
V gene: TRBV28
CDR3 protein: CASSPSRGTDQPQHF
CDR3 DNA: TGTGCCAGCAGTCCGTCTCGGGGGACTGATCAGCCCCAGCATTTT

D gene: TRBD2
clone size: .
J gene: TRBJ2-5
V gene: TRBV18
CDR3 protein: CASSPKTTSGGQETQYF
CDR3 DNA: TGTGCCAGCTCACCGAAGACGACTAGCGGGGGCCAAGAGACCCAGTACTTC

D gene: .
clone size: .
J gene: TRBJ2-1
V gene: TRBV7-6
CDR3 protein: CASQEGLGAGGSYNEQFF
CDR3 DNA: TGTGCCAGCCAGGAAGGTCTGGGAGCCGGGGGCTCCTACAATGAGCAGTTCTTC

D gene: TRBD1
clone size: .
J gene: TRBJ2-2
V gene: TRBV12-3/TRBV12-4
CDR3 protein: CASSPGGWELFF
CDR3 DNA: TGTGCCAGCAGTCCAGGGGGTTGGGAGCTGTTTTTT

D gene: .
clone size: .
J gene: TRBJ2-3
V gene: TRBV6-1
CDR3 protein: CASSEQGGMTDTQYF
CDR3 DNA: TGTGCCAGCAGTGAACAGGGGGGTATGACAGATACGCAGTATTTT

D gene: TRBD1
clone size: once
J gene: TRBJ1-4
V gene: TRBV5-1
CDR3 protein: CASSLGDRGWTNEKLFF
CDR3 DNA: TGCGCCAGCAGCTTGGGGGACAGGGGTTGGACTAATGAAAAACTGTTTTTT

D gene: .
clone size: once
J gene: TRBJ2-3
V gene: TRBV3-1/TRBV3-2
CDR3 protein: CASSPGTSTDTQYF
CDR3 DNA: TGTGCCAGCAGCCCCGGGACTAGCACAGATACGCAGTATTTT

D gene: .
clone size: .
J gene: TRBJ1-2
V gene: TRBV7-2
CDR3 protein: CASSLALQENYGYTF
CDR3 DNA: TGTGCCAGCAGCTTAGCCCTACAGGAGAACTATGGCTACACCTTC

D gene: .
clone size: many
J gene: TRBJ1-5
V gene: TRBV4-3
CDR3 protein: CASSLTDNQPQHF
CDR3 DNA: TGCGCCAGCAGCCTCACAGATAATCAGCCCCAGCATTTT

D gene: .
clone size: .
J gene: TRBJ1-2
V gene: TRBV12-3/TRBV12-4
CDR3 protein: CASSRLPMYGYTF
CDR3 DNA: TGTGCCAGCAGCAGACTGCCCATGTATGGCTACACCTTC

D gene: .
clone size: .
J gene: TRBJ1-6
V gene: TRBV6-5
CDR3 protein: CASGQGIAYNSPLHF
CDR3 DNA: TGTGCCAGTGGGCAGGGGATCGCCTATAATTCACCCCTCCACTTT

D gene: TRBD1
clone size: .
J gene: TRBJ2-5
V gene: TRBV23-1
CDR3 protein: CASRLKTGQETQYF
CDR3 DNA: TGCGCCAGCAGACTCAAGACAGGGCAAGAGACCCAGTACTTC

D gene: TRBD1
clone size: .
J gene: TRBJ1-5
V gene: TRBV19
CDR3 protein: CASKRGRDNQPQHF
CDR3 DNA: TGTGCCAGTAAAAGGGGGCGGGACAATCAGCCCCAGCATTTT

D gene: TRBD1
clone size: .
J gene: TRBJ1-5
V gene: TRBV12-3/TRBV12-4
CDR3 protein: CASSLRGLQPQHF
CDR3 DNA: TGTGCCAGCAGTTTAAGGGGGCTTCAGCCCCAGCATTTT

D gene: .
clone size: .
J gene: TRBJ2-5
V gene: TRBV2
CDR3 protein: CASRGGVETQYF
CDR3 DNA: TGTGCCAGCAGGGGCGGGGTAGAGACCCAGTACTTC

D gene: TRBD1
clone size: .
J gene: TRBJ2-5
V gene: TRBV19
CDR3 protein: CASSPGDRGSETQYF
CDR3 DNA: TGTGCCAGTAGTCCTGGAGACAGGGGCTCAGAGACCCAGTACTTC